This paragraph covers one TCR beta chain sequence. As yet, its antigen is unknown. These data belong to a study of graft-versus-host responses after intestinal transplantation. The overall study: Anti-thymocyte globulin induction was given to all recipients, followed by tacrolimus and steroids for around three years.

Sequencing used immunoSEQ multiplex PCR; TCRdb keeps in-frame clones, though not all of them. The repertoire includes around 30,000 clones, 90% to 95% of them detected once, and roughly 0.72% sits in the top ten. Study findings and constraints: Association was observed between peak circulating GvH clone levels and early post-transplant HvG declines. Detected in recipient marrow were GvH clones, some of which were first observed in ileum or blood.

The origin of this receptor is a human patient who received an intestinal transplant, so some T cells may come from the graft donor. The sample here was PBMCs, taken roughly 62 days after intestinal transplant.

CDR3 coding DNA: TGTGCCAGCAGCCCGACAGGGGTGGGATTGGGAGCTTTCTTT. Translating gives CASSPTGVGLGAFF. The V and J genes are TRBV7-9 and TRBJ1-1; 8 nucleotides line up with TRBD1. V lost 5 bases and J lost 10; bases outside the gene matches: 12. CDR3 size: 14 residues. Looked up from germline, CDR1 is SEHNR and CDR2 is FQNEAQ (reference sequence).